The 21 T cell receptor beta chains presented below share a single source sample, sequenced in a study of shared clonotypes between healthy human individuals. Profiling relied on immunoSEQ multiplex PCR, and the TCRdb table lists in-frame clones only, not all of them. This sample has about 1.1 million clones, with 75% to 80% found just once. Sequencing was done on a sample of memory CD4+ T cells from PBMCs. Subset here: CD45RA-negative fraction. These receptors were taken from a man between 18 and 29 years old in good health. Some clones in this sample may be carry-over from other donors' samples.

The chain is built from TRBV15 and TRBJ1-1; weak D call: TRBD1 (6 bases). CDR1 is LNHNV, CDR2 YYDKDF, per germline (reference sequence). The CDR3 consists of 15 residues. V was clipped by 4 bases and J by 6 bases, with 18 bases between them. CDR3 loop: CATSTRTGSRPEAFF. In DNA, the CDR3 is TGTGCCACCAGCACCCGCACAGGGTCTCGACCTGAAGCTTTCTTT.

The chain employs TRBV29-1 and TRBJ1-5; no reliable D call. Germline V gives CDR1 SQVTM, CDR2 ANQGSEA. V was trimmed by 7 bases and J by 3 bases, leaving 10 bases between them. The CDR3 runs 12 residues. CDR3: CSARVPNQPQHF. The CDR3 DNA reads TGCAGCGCCCGGGTCCCCAATCAGCCCCAGCATTTT.

The chain recombines TRBV30 with TRBJ1-6, with D perhaps matching TRBD1 (6 bases). This CDR3 has 13 amino acids. CDR1 is GTSNPN, CDR2 SVGIG, per germline (reference sequence). V gave up 8 bases and J gave up 10 bases, with 18 bases separating them. CDR3: CAVGTGGKSPLHF. The CDR3, as DNA: TGTGCCGTCGGGACCGGGGGCAAGTCACCCCTCCACTTT.

V is TRBV4-1 and J is TRBJ1-3; D might be TRBD1 (5 bases). Trimming took 1 base from V and 1 from J, leaving 8 bases between them. Looked up from germline, CDR1 is MGHRA and CDR2 is YSYEKL. This CDR3 contains 15 residues. In nucleotides, the CDR3 is TGCGCCAGCAGCCAAGGGTGGGGGTCTGGAAACACCATATATTTT. It is translated as CASSQGWGSGNTIYF.

As to this clone: Other DNA sequences of this sample code for an identical CDR3. The chain recombines TRBV7-9 with TRBJ1-2, with no clear D. This CDR3 contains 14 residues. The V gene's germline CDR1 is SEHNR and CDR2 FQNEAQ (reference sequence). With 4 bases removed from V and 9 bases from J, the gap between germline ends came to 18 bases. The CDR3 protein is CASSSTSPAWSYTF. In nucleotides, the CDR3 is TGTGCCAGCAGCTCAACCTCACCGGCATGGAGCTACACCTTC.

The gene calls are TRBV4-2 and TRBJ1-4; D is unresolved. The CDR3 covers 13 residues. V shed 2 bases and J shed 14 bases, with 15 bases lying between them. Germline V gene sequence: CDR1 LGHNA, CDR2 YNFKEQ. Here the CDR3 reads CASSQQTQFGLFF. The CDR3 nucleotides are TGTGCCAGCAGCCAACAGACCCAGTTCGGTCTGTTTTTT.

J is TRBJ2-5 and V is TRBV7-3, with D possibly being TRBD1 (6 bases). The V end was cut by 2 bases, the J end by 5 bases, with 15 bases between. This CDR3 spans 15 amino acids. Germline CDR1 reads SGHTA; CDR2 reads FQGTGA. The CDR3 coding sequence is TGTGCCAGCAGCTTAGCAGGGGTAGGGGAGGAGACCCAGTACTTC. Translation gives CASSLAGVGEETQYF.

This chain links TRBV18 with TRBJ1-2; 12 bases align to TRBD1. CDR1 is KGHSH and CDR2 is LQKENI in the germline V gene. V dropped 3 bases and J dropped 7; count of bases not matched to a gene: 24. The length of the CDR3 is 21 residues. CDR3 DNA: TGTGCCAGCTCACCGCTTACCCGTTCGTCGGGACAGGGGGCTCGAGGCGGTGGCTACACCTTC. Its protein is CASSPLTRSSGQGARGGGYTF.

A word on this clone: This sample includes further DNA sequences coding for the same CDR3. The chain has TRBV7-2 and TRBJ2-7, with 9 bases aligning to TRBD2. Trimming took 1 base from V and 4 from J; bases not matched to a gene: 2. Germline CDR1 reads SGHTA; CDR2 reads FQGNSA. The CDR3 has 14 residues. The CDR3 sequence: CASSLGSGRYEQYF. The CDR3 DNA reads TGTGCCAGCAGCTTAGGCAGCGGGAGGTACGAGCAGTACTTC.

A single count supports this clone. The CDR3 spells CASQEGAGNQPQHF. The CDR3 coding sequence is TGTGCCAGCCAAGAGGGGGCCGGCAATCAGCCCCAGCATTTT. The chain uses TRBV6-1 and TRBJ1-5, with TRBD1 identical over 7 bases. The CDR3 sequence is 14 residues long. V shed 8 bases, J shed 2 bases, and the junction held 6 bases outside the gene matches. The germline CDR1 and CDR2 sequences are MNHNS and SASEGT.

CDR3 DNA: TGTGCCTGGAGTGTACCACAGGGGGCAGCCCGTCGTGGCTACACCTTC. This gives the protein CAWSVPQGAARRGYTF. The chain has TRBV30 and TRBJ1-2, with TRBD1 matching 9 bases. This CDR3 comprises 16 residues. The V and J ends lost 0 bases and 7 bases, in that order; junction bases with no gene match: 12. Germline CDR1 is GTSNPN and CDR2 is SVGIG (reference sequence).

V is TRBV28 and J is TRBJ2-5; TRBD1 agrees at 9 bases. Germline lookup yields CDR1 MDHEN and CDR2 SYDVKM. Unmatched junction bases numbered 5, after V lost 5 bases and J lost 4 bases. This CDR3 contains 14 residues. The CDR3 loop reads CASSTGTGPETQYF. CDR3 bases: TGTGCCAGCAGTACTGGGACAGGGCCAGAGACCCAGTACTTC.

This rearrangement joins TRBV5-1 to TRBJ2-2; 12 positions match TRBD2. CDR1 and CDR2 (germline): SGHRS, YFSETQ. The CDR3 extends over 17 amino acids. V dropped 1 base and J dropped 6; count of bases not matched to a gene: 7. CDR3 protein: CASSLLAGGPKAGELFF. The CDR3 DNA is TGCGCCAGCAGCTTGCTAGCGGGAGGGCCAAAGGCCGGGGAGCTGTTTTTT. Using reference TRBV5-1 and TRBJ2-2 for the parts outside the CDR3, the full variable domain is KAGVTQTPRYLIKTRGQQVTLSCSPISGHRSVSWYQQTPGQGLQFLFEYFSETQRNKGNFPGRFSGRQFSNSRSEMNVSTLELGDSALYLCASSLLAGGPKAGELFFGEGSRLTVL.

At least ten counts were recorded for this clone. The J gene is TRBJ2-1, the V gene TRBV30; TRBD1 agrees at 8 bases. This CDR3 spans 16 amino acids. The V gene end was trimmed by 5 bases and the J gene end by 4 bases; junction bases not matched to a gene: 13. The germline CDR1 and CDR2 sequences are GTSNPN and SVGIG (reference sequence). CDR3 loop: CAWDRMLGTGYNEQFF. The CDR3 bases are TGTGCCTGGGATCGAATGCTCGGGACAGGATACAATGAGCAGTTCTTC.

The chain recombines TRBV5-4 with TRBJ2-5; 9 bases match TRBD2. The CDR3 spans 15 residues. V dropped 2 bases and J dropped 4; count of bases not matched to a gene: 6. Germline V gives CDR1 SGHNT, CDR2 YYREEE (reference sequence). The CDR3 here is CASSFSGSMGETQYF. In DNA, the CDR3 is TGTGCCAGCAGCTTTAGCGGGAGCATGGGAGAGACCCAGTACTTC. Looking up the rest from reference TRBV5-4 and TRBJ2-5 gives the full variable domain: ETGVTQSPTHLIKTRGQQVTLRCSSQSGHNTVSWYQQALGQGPQFIFQYYREEENGRGNFPPRFSGLQFPNYSSELNVNALELDDSALYLCASSFSGSMGETQYFGPGTRLLVL.

The chain recombines TRBV5-4 with TRBJ1-2; 11 bases match TRBD1. Germline CDR1 is SGHNT and CDR2 is YYREEE (reference sequence). V shed 2 bases, J shed 8 bases, and the junction held 8 bases outside the gene matches. The CDR3 length is 15 residues. For the CDR3, the DNA is TGTGCCAGCAGCTTATCCGGGACAGGGGGTAAAGGCTACACCTTC. Translated, it gives CASSLSGTGGKGYTF.

The chain is built from TRBV7-9 and TRBJ2-1; D is ambiguous. V lost 2 bases and J 9 bases, leaving 5 bases between the germline ends. The CDR3 extends over 11 amino acids. Germline V gene lookup returns CDR1 SEHNR and CDR2 FQNEAQ (reference sequence). CDR3 coding DNA: TGTGCCAGCAGCTTAATGATTGAGCAGTTCTTC. Amino acids: CASSLMIEQFF.

A note on this clone: This could be a read error, since a much larger clone is one nucleotide away. This is likely a read error, given that the CDR3 carries no conserved phenylalanine or tryptophan at its end. The V call is TRBV29-1, the J call TRBJ1-1; D remains unclear. CDR1 and CDR2 (germline): SQVTM, ANQGSEA. The CDR3 contains 15 residues. The V gene lost 6 bases and the J gene lost 0 bases, with 17 bases spanning the gap. DNA for the CDR3: TGCAGCGTCAGCCCCGGGTGGGGAATGAACACTGAAGCTTTCCTT. It specifies CSVSPGWGMNTEAFL.

The chain uses TRBV6-1 and TRBJ1-2; D is unresolved. Germline values: CDR1 MNHNS, CDR2 SASEGT. This CDR3 spans 15 amino acids. V lost 1 base and J lost 4, with 13 bases in between. The DNA for the CDR3 is TGTGCCAGCAGTGAAGGTTGGCAAAATATCTATGGCTACACCTTC. Encoded protein: CASSEGWQNIYGYTF.

This clone was seen only a few times. The J gene is TRBJ1-1, the V gene TRBV6-6, with D perhaps TRBD1 (6 bases). The CDR3 has 13 residues. V was shortened by 2 bases and J by 9 bases, with 13 bases between the two germline ends. Germline V gene lookup returns CDR1 MNHNY and CDR2 SVGAGI (reference sequence). The CDR3 DNA sequence: TGTGCCAGCAGTTACCCAGGACAGCCTAAAGCTTTCTTT. Translating gives CASSYPGQPKAFF.

The genes are TRBV2 and TRBJ1-2; 9 nucleotides align to TRBD1. CDR1 SNHLY and CDR2 FYNNEI come from the germline V gene. The CDR3 covers 15 residues. Germline trimming cut 5 bases from V and 4 bases from J; bases unmatched to any gene: 8. The CDR3 loop is CASSPQGAPTYGYTF. CDR3 coding DNA: TGTGCCAGCAGTCCACAGGGGGCCCCAACCTATGGCTACACCTTC.